Listed below are T cell receptor beta chains from one sample, sequenced in a study of T cell responses to AZD1222 COVID-19 vaccine. Clones were read by immunoSEQ multiplex PCR, and TCRdb kept only the in-frame ones, dropping some. The sample lists 150,000 to 200,000 clones; roughly 87% were seen once. The input for sequencing was peripheral blood, taken 28 days after the second AZD1222 dose. The source is an adult who received the AZD1222 COVID-19 vaccine. Each CDR3 is given with its conserved first and last residue. D genes are given only for firm matches. The size of a clone is reported for some rows only, either as once, few or many, or as a class for expanded clones.

J	D	length	size	V	DNA	CDR3
TRBJ1-1	.	14	.	TRBV25-1	TGTGCCAGCAGTGCAACGGGGGGCGAGACTGAAGCTTTCTTT	CASSATGGETEAFF
TRBJ1-5	.	17	.	TRBV2	TGTGCCAGCAGCCTTACCCAGGGAATGGTAAGCAATCAGCCCCAGCATTTT	CASSLTQGMVSNQPQHF
TRBJ1-4	TRBD1	15	.	TRBV5-1	TGCGCCAGCAGCGGGTCGGGACAGGGGTCTGAAAAACTGTTTTTT	CASSGSGQGSEKLFF
TRBJ2-1	TRBD2	14	.	TRBV10-3	TGTGCCATCAGTGAGAATGGGAGGGCCGGTGAGCAGTTCTTC	CAISENGRAGEQFF
TRBJ1-6	TRBD1	23	.	TRBV4-2	TGTGCCAGCAGCCAAGGGTTAAGACAGGGAAGGGGAATTGGGAGCTCCTATAATTCACCCCTCCACTTT	CASSQGLRQGRGIGSSYNSPLHF
TRBJ2-5	TRBD2	13	.	TRBV7-3	TGTGCCAGCAGCTCGACTAGCGGAGAGACCCAGTACTTC	CASSSTSGETQYF
TRBJ1-6	TRBD1	16	once	TRBV6-5	TGTGCCAGCAGTTACTCGCCGGGACAGTATAATTCACCCCTCCACTTT	CASSYSPGQYNSPLHF
TRBJ1-4	TRBD1	14	.	TRBV3-1/TRBV3-2	TGTGCCAGCAGCCGACAGGGGGAGGCGGGAAAACTGTTTTTT	CASSRQGEAGKLFF
TRBJ1-5	.	14	.	TRBV4-3	TGCGCCAGCAGCCTTCAGGGAGGCAATCAGCCCCAGCATTTT	CASSLQGGNQPQHF
TRBJ2-7	TRBD1	14	few	TRBV7-9	TGTGCCAGCAGCGGACAGGGGGTAGCGTGGGAGCAGTACTTC	CASSGQGVAWEQYF
TRBJ1-5	TRBD1	18	.	TRBV19	TGTGCCAGTAGTGACAGGGGACAGGGGATGTGGGCCAATCAGCCCCAGCATTTT	CASSDRGQGMWANQPQHF